The 24 T cell receptor beta chains given below trace back to one sample, sequenced in a study of blood T cell repertoires in COVID-19. The assay was immunoSEQ multiplex PCR, and TCRdb's table has in-frame clones only and misses some. This sample has 200,000 to 250,000 clones, with 86% found just once. Source material: PBMCs or T cells enriched from blood (not recorded which). Receptors were obtained from a woman aged 40 to 49 with acute COVID-19.

V usage is TRBV5-4 and J usage is TRBJ1-2; 8 nucleotides align to TRBD1. Germline V gene data show CDR1 as SGHNT and CDR2 as YYREEE (reference sequence). This CDR3 comprises 15 residues. After removal of 3 bases from V and 2 bases from J, the junction contained 6 bases not matched to a gene. CDR3 sequence (DNA): TGTGCCAGCAGCTCGCGACAGGGGAAGAACTATGGCTACACCTTC. This encodes CASSSRQGKNYGYTF.

The gene calls are TRBV10-3 and TRBJ2-2, with 11 bases matching TRBD2. CDR1 is ENHRY and CDR2 is SYGVKD in the germline V gene. J gave up 5 bases and V 0 bases, and 5 bases lay outside the gene matches. The CDR3 runs 17 residues. The DNA for the CDR3 is TGTGCCATCAGTGAGTCTGGGACTAGCGGTCCTACCGGGGAGCTGTTTTTT. Encoded protein: CAISESGTSGPTGELFF.

This chain joins TRBV6-5 and TRBJ2-7; 10 positions agree with TRBD1. Losses at the gene ends were 5 bases for V and 6 bases for J; bases not matched to a gene: 4. CDR1 and CDR2 from the germline V gene are MNHEY and SVGAGI. This CDR3 has 13 amino acids. The CDR3 protein is CASSTGQGGEQYF. The DNA of the CDR3 is TGTGCCAGCAGTACAGGACAGGGGGGCGAGCAGTACTTC.

The chain has TRBV12-3 or TRBV12-4 and TRBJ2-1; D possibly corresponds to TRBD2 (6 bases). V lost 6 bases, J lost 5 bases, and 11 bases lay in between. The CDR3 length is 13 residues. CDR3 coding DNA: TGTGCCAGCAGATCGGGACTCGACAATGAGCAGTTCTTC. This gives the protein CASRSGLDNEQFF.

The chain uses TRBV10-3 and TRBJ1-1, with D maybe TRBD1 (6 bases). Germline V CDR1 and CDR2: ENHRY, SYGVKD. The CDR3 is 14 residues long. Trimming removed 0 bases from V and 5 bases from J, with 10 bases in between. The CDR3 region has the DNA TGTGCCATCAGTGAGTCCGGGGGGCGAACTGAAGCTTTCTTT. It is translated as CAISESGGRTEAFF.

The J gene is TRBJ2-7, the V gene TRBV5-3; TRBD1 agrees at 9 bases. TRBV5-3 is an ORF for which the function is uncertain. The CDR3 spans 16 residues. With V trimmed by 1 base and J by 4 bases, 9 bases remained unmatched. CDR3 sequence (DNA): TGTGCCAGAAGCTTGCTCTCGGGACAGGGAGCGTACGAGCAGTACTTC. Translated: CARSLLSGQGAYEQYF.

The chain is built from TRBV7-7 and TRBJ2-1, with TRBD1 matching over 9 bases. V lost 5 bases to trimming and J lost 7 bases; unmatched junction nucleotides: 3. The CDR3 length is 13 residues. CDR1 SSHAT and CDR2 FNYEAQ come from the germline V gene (reference sequence). For the CDR3, the DNA is TGTGCCAGCAGCACGGACAGGGGAAATGAGCAGTTCTTC. Its protein is CASSTDRGNEQFF.

The chain uses TRBV2 and TRBJ1-3, with 12 bases matching TRBD1. Germline CDR1 reads SNHLY; CDR2 reads FYNNEI. V shed 6 bases and J 3 bases; nucleotides not matched to a gene: 18. The CDR3 runs 20 residues. The CDR3 loop reads CASSTPRDRGLLAVGNTIYF. The CDR3 DNA reads as TGTGCCAGCAGCACACCGCGGGACAGGGGGCTCCTCGCAGTTGGAAACACCATATATTTT.

This clone is a singleton in its sample. The chain links TRBV19 to TRBJ2-6, with 7 bases lining up with TRBD1. CDR1 LNHDA and CDR2 SQIVND come from the germline V gene (reference sequence). There are 16 residues in the CDR3. The junction had 5 bases not matched to a gene; V was cut back by 6 bases and J by 0 bases. DNA of the CDR3: TGTGCCAGTAGGGGGACAGATAGCTCTGGGGCCAACGTCCTGACTTTC. Amino acids: CASRGTDSSGANVLTF.

The J gene is TRBJ1-4, the V gene TRBV18; weak D call: TRBD1 (5 bases). V shed 4 bases and J shed 5 bases, with 17 bases lying between them. The CDR3 length is 16 residues. Germline CDR1 and CDR2: KGHSH and LQKENI. CDR3 region: CASSRNTDGGNEKLFF. CDR3 nucleotides: TGTGCCAGCTCACGGAATACGGACGGGGGGAATGAAAAACTGTTTTTT.

This clone appeared once. The chain uses TRBV20-1 and TRBJ1-2; a possible D gene is TRBD1 (5 bases). Per germline, CDR1 DFQATT and CDR2 SNEGSKA (reference sequence). The CDR3 is made up of 15 amino acids. V lost 3 bases and J 7 bases, leaving 21 bases between the germline ends. The CDR3 loop is CSASRGTAGTRGYTF. CDR3 bases: TGCAGTGCTAGTCGGGGGACGGCCGGTACGCGTGGCTACACCTTC.

This chain connects TRBV19 to TRBJ1-2, with TRBD1 as a possible D gene (5 bases). The CDR3 has 12 residues. The V and J ends lost 8 bases and 11 bases respectively, with 18 bases between them. The germline CDR1 and CDR2 sequences are LNHDA and SQIVND (reference sequence). The DNA for the CDR3 is TGTGCCAGTTCGATCCGACAGAGTTGGTACACCTTC. It specifies CASSIRQSWYTF.

The chain uses TRBV7-9 and TRBJ1-1; 7 nucleotides align to TRBD1. The CDR3 is made up of 16 amino acids. Per the germline V gene, CDR1 is SEHNR and CDR2 is FQNEAQ (reference sequence). The junction had 11 bases not matched to a gene; V was cut back by 6 bases and J by 1 base. The CDR3 is CASRETGVGANTEAFF. The CDR3 DNA follows: TGTGCCAGCAGAGAAACAGGGGTGGGGGCGAACACTGAAGCTTTCTTT. Looking up the rest from reference TRBV7-9 and TRBJ1-1 gives the full variable domain: DTGVSQNPRHKITKRGQNVTFRCDPISEHNRLYWYRQTLGQGPEFLTYFQNEAQLEKSRLLSDRFSAERPKGSFSTLEIQRTEQGDSAMYLCASRETGVGANTEAFFGQGTRLTVV.

J is TRBJ1-3 and V is TRBV9; 10 positions match TRBD1. Germline values: CDR1 SGDLS, CDR2 YYNGEE. Trimming cost V 3 bases and J 2 bases; bases outside gene matches: 5. The CDR3 loop spans 16 amino acids. The CDR3 region has the DNA TGTGCCAGCAGCGCGACAGGGGGCTCCCCTGGAAACACCATATATTTT. It is translated as CASSATGGSPGNTIYF.

The rearrangement joins TRBV5-4 to TRBJ2-2, with 11 bases matching TRBD1. Germline CDR1 is SGHNT and CDR2 is YYREEE (reference sequence). The CDR3 totals 16 residues. Trimming at V came to 4 bases and at J to 3 bases, leaving 5 bases not matched to a gene. CDR3 protein: CASSLGTGGDTGELFF. The CDR3 nucleotides are TGTGCCAGCAGCCTCGGGACAGGGGGAGACACCGGGGAGCTGTTTTTT. Full variable domain (outside the CDR3, taken from reference TRBV5-4 and TRBJ2-2): ETGVTQSPTHLIKTRGQQVTLRCSSQSGHNTVSWYQQALGQGPQFIFQYYREEENGRGNFPPRFSGLQFPNYSSELNVNALELDDSALYLCASSLGTGGDTGELFFGEGSRLTVL.

The chain uses TRBV19 and TRBJ1-1, with TRBD1 identical over 8 bases. The germline V gene encodes CDR1 LNHDA and CDR2 SQIVND (reference sequence). Losses at the gene ends were 0 bases for V and 0 bases for J; bases not matched to a gene: 6. The CDR3 contains 17 residues. The CDR3 sequence is CASSIDGDRRMNTEAFF. The DNA for the CDR3 is TGTGCCAGTAGTATAGATGGGGACAGGAGGATGAACACTGAAGCTTTCTTT.

The gene calls are TRBV6-5 and TRBJ2-1; D remains unclear. Germline V gene sequence: CDR1 MNHEY, CDR2 SVGAGI. The CDR3 has 11 residues. Between the trimmed V and J ends, which lost 6 bases and 5 bases, there was a span of 5 bases. CDR3 DNA: TGTGCCAGCAGAGAGAACAATGAGCAGTTCTTC. Translating gives CASRENNEQFF.

The chain employs TRBV19 and TRBJ1-1; maybe TRBD1 (5 bases). The V end lost 5 bases, the J end lost 5 bases, and 15 bases lay between the germline ends. Per the germline V gene, CDR1 is LNHDA and CDR2 is SQIVND (reference sequence). This CDR3 contains 14 residues. The CDR3 loop reads CASSFRSGHTEAFF. The CDR3 bases are TGTGCCAGTAGTTTCCGTTCAGGGCATACTGAAGCTTTCTTT.

The chain recombines TRBV2 with TRBJ1-5; D may be TRBD1 (5 bases). Germline CDR1 is SNHLY and CDR2 is FYNNEI. Trimming pared 5 bases from V and 0 bases from J, leaving 8 bases between. The length of the CDR3 is 14 residues. The CDR3 DNA follows: TGTGCCAGCAGTCTTACAGGTAGCAATCAGCCCCAGCATTTT. This gives the protein CASSLTGSNQPQHF.

The CDR3 nucleotides are TGTGCCAGCAGCTTAAGGGACACCCGGGGAGATACGCAGTATTTT. Translation: CASSLRDTRGDTQYF. The chain recombines TRBV7-9 with TRBJ2-3, with D possibly being TRBD1 (6 bases). Germline V gene data show CDR1 as SEHNR and CDR2 as FQNEAQ (reference sequence). The CDR3 covers 15 residues. Trimming stripped 2 bases from V and 5 bases from J, with 14 bases between.

This sequence joins TRBV5-1 and TRBJ1-1, with 9 nucleotides matching TRBD1. The V gene's germline CDR1 is SGHRS and CDR2 YFSETQ. V trimming: 2 bases; J trimming: 5 bases; junction bases outside the gene matches: 4. This CDR3 is 14 amino acids long. The chain's CDR3 is CASSFPGQGTEAFF. The CDR3 DNA reads TGCGCCAGCAGCTTTCCGGGACAGGGAACTGAAGCTTTCTTT.

This chain connects TRBV14 to TRBJ2-5, with D maybe TRBD2 (6 bases). The CDR3 length is 16 residues. The V and J ends lost 0 bases and 3 bases respectively, with 14 bases between them. CDR1 and CDR2 (germline): SGHDN, FVKESK. For the CDR3, the DNA is TGTGCCAGCAGCCAAGAAGTCGGGAGACGTAAAGAGACCCAGTACTTC. This gives the protein CASSQEVGRRKETQYF.

The chain recombines TRBV2 with TRBJ1-2; 8 positions agree with TRBD1. V lost 2 bases, J lost 4 bases, and 12 bases stayed unmatched. There are 17 residues in the CDR3. The germline gives CDR1 SNHLY, CDR2 FYNNEI. The CDR3 loop is CASSESRGRKGSYGYTF. The DNA of the CDR3 is TGTGCCAGCAGTGAATCCAGGGGGCGCAAGGGAAGCTATGGCTACACCTTC.

J is TRBJ2-5 and V is TRBV9, with 12 bases identical to TRBD1. Per germline, CDR1 SGDLS and CDR2 YYNGEE. V shed 3 bases, J shed 4 bases, and the junction held 7 bases outside the gene matches. The CDR3 is made up of 16 amino acids. CDR3 in DNA: TGTGCCAGCAGCGATTTTCGGGACAGGGGGCGAGAGACCCAGTACTTC. As protein: CASSDFRDRGRETQYF.